This T cell receptor (beta chain) was documented in a study of type 1 regulatory T cells. On the study more broadly: This in vitro CD4 product, T-allo10, is enriched for Tr1 cells and alloantigen-specific. General study results and limits: Compared with non-type 1 regulatory T cells, type 1 regulatory T cells showed a more restricted TCR repertoire.

This clonotype was detected a few times. As yet, its antigen is unknown. CDR1 and CDR2 (germline): SGHRS, YFSETQ. The J segment lost 8 bases and the V segment lost 2 bases, leaving 2 bases of the junction unmatched. This CDR3 is 13 amino acids long. TCRdb used MiXCR to reprocess the reads, holding one entry per CDR3 protein. The sample carries approximately 45,000 distinct CDR3 sequences, more than 9% recorded once. The sequence derives from a human donor in good health. V gene TRBV5-1 combines with J gene TRBJ1-4, with 8 bases fitting TRBD1. The specimen was cultured non-Tr1 T cells, either the whole culture or a sorted T cell fraction (not recorded which). The CDR3 bases are TGCGCCAGCAGCTTCCGGGACAGGGAAAAACTGTTTTTT. Residues: CASSFRDREKLFF.